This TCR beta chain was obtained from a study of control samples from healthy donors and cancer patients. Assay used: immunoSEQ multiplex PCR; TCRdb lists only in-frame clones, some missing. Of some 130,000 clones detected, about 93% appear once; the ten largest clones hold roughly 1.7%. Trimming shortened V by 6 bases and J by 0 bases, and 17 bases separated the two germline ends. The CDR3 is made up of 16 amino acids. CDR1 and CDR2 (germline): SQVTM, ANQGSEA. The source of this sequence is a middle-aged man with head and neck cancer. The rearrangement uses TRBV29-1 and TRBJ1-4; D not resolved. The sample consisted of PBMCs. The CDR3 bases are TGCAGCGTCTCCGGGTCCTCTAGCTCAACTAATGAAAAACTGTTTTTT. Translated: CSVSGSSSSTNEKLFF.